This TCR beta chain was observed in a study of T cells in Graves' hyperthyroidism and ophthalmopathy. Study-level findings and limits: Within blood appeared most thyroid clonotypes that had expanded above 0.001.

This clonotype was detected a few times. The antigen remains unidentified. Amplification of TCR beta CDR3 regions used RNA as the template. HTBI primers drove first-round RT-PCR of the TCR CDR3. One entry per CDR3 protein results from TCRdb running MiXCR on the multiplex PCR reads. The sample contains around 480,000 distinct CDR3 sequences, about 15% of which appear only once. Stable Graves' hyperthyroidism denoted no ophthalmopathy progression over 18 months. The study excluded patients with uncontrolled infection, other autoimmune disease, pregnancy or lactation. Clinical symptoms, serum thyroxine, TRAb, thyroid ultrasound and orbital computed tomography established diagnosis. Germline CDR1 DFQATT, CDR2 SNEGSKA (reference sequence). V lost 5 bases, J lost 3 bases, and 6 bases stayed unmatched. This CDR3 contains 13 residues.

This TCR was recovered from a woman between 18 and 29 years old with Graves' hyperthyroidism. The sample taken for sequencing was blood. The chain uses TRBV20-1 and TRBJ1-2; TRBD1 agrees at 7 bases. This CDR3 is CSAEDRPDYGYTF. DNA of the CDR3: TGCAGTGCTGAGGACAGGCCCGACTATGGCTACACCTTC.